The 6 T cell receptor beta chains reported below all come from one sample, sequenced in a study of blood T cell repertoires in COVID-19. Produced via immunoSEQ multiplex PCR; TCRdb's table is partial and in-frame only. In the table there are about 270,000 clones, approximately 90% of which are singletons. What was sequenced was PBMCs or T cells enriched from blood (not recorded which). These receptors were taken from a man aged 40-50 years who had been exposed to COVID-19.

The chain uses TRBV6-2 or TRBV6-3 and TRBJ2-1, with 15 nucleotides matching TRBD2. V trimming: 4 bases; J trimming: 9 bases; junction bases outside the gene matches: 7. Germline-derived CDR1 and CDR2 are MNHEY and SVGEGT. CDR3 size: 16 residues. CDR3 sequence: CASSLIWTSGRAEQFF. The CDR3 DNA follows: TGTGCCAGCAGTTTGATCTGGACTAGCGGGAGGGCTGAGCAGTTCTTC.

V is TRBV4-2 and J is TRBJ1-3; D is undetermined. CDR1 and CDR2 from the germline V gene are LGHNA and YNFKEQ. Trimming removed 0 bases from V and 2 bases from J, with 17 bases in between. The CDR3 contains 18 residues. CDR3 region: CASSQDFSAPVAGNTIYF. The CDR3 DNA is TGTGCCAGCAGCCAAGATTTCTCAGCGCCCGTCGCTGGAAACACCATATATTTT.

The V and J genes are TRBV3-1 (or the pseudogene TRBV3-2) and TRBJ1-3, with D possibly being TRBD1 (5 bases). Looked up from germline, CDR1 is LGHDT and CDR2 is YNNKEL (reference sequence). Trimming left V 6 bases short and J 4 bases short, with 13 bases between. The CDR3 has 14 residues. CDR3 protein: CASSPGGPGNTIYF. The CDR3 nucleotides read TGTGCCAGCAGTCCCGGGGGTCCCGGAAACACCATATATTTT.

As for this clone: The same CDR3 also results from other DNA sequences found in this sample. The chain has TRBV27 and TRBJ2-1; D is unresolved. The CDR3 has 12 residues. Trimming stripped 7 bases from V and 0 bases from J, with 4 bases between. Looked up from germline, CDR1 is MNHEY and CDR2 is SMNVEV (reference sequence). CDR3 loop: CASTSSYNEQFF. The CDR3 DNA is TGTGCCAGCACTAGCTCCTACAATGAGCAGTTCTTC.

In nucleotides, the CDR3 is TGTGCCACCAGCGGACTAGCGGGTTACGAGCAGTACTTC. Its translation: CATSGLAGYEQYF. The J gene is TRBJ2-7, the V gene TRBV15, with 11 nucleotides matching TRBD2. Germline CDR1 is LNHNV and CDR2 is YYDKDF (reference sequence). This CDR3 spans 13 amino acids. V lost 5 bases, J lost 4 bases, and 1 base stayed unmatched.

The chain employs TRBV28 and TRBJ2-5; 8 bases are a match to TRBD1. The germline gives CDR1 MDHEN, CDR2 SYDVKM. The length of the CDR3 is 16 residues. The J segment lost 0 bases and the V segment lost 4 bases, leaving 7 bases of the junction unmatched. The CDR3 bases are TGTGCCAGCAGTTCCACCGGGACAGGATACCAAGAGACCCAGTACTTC. It specifies CASSSTGTGYQETQYF.